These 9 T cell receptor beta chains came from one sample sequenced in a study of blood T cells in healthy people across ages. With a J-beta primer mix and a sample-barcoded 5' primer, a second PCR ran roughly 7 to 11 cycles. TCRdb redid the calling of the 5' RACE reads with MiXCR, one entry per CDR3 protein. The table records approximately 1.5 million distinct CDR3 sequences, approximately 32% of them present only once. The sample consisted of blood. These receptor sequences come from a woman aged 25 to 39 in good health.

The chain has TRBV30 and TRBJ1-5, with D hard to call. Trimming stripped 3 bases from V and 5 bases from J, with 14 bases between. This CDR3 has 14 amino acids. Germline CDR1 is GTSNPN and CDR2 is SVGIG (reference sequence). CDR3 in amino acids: CAWSDQSAYQPQHF. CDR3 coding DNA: TGTGCCTGGAGCGACCAGTCAGCTTATCAGCCCCAGCATTTT.

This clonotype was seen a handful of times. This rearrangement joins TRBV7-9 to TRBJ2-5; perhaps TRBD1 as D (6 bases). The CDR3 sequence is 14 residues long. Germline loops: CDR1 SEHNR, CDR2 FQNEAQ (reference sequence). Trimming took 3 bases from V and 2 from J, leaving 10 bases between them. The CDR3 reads CASSLGAHQETQYF. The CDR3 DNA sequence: TGTGCCAGCAGCTTGGGGGCACATCAAGAGACCCAGTACTTC.

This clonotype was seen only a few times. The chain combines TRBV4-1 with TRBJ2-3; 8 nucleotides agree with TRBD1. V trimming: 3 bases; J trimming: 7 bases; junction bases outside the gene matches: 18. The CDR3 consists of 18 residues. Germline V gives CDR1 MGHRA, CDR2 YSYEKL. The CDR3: CASSHPPVGTGVGYTQYF. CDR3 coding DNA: TGCGCCAGCAGCCACCCTCCAGTGGGGACAGGTGTGGGGTATACGCAGTATTTT.

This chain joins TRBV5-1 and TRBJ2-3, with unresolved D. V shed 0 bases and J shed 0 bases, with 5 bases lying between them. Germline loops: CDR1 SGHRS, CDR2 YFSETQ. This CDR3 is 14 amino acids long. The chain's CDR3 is CASSLEVSTDTQYF. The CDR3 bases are TGCGCCAGCAGCTTGGAGGTCAGCACAGATACGCAGTATTTT. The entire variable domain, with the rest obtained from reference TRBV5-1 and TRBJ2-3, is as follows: KAGVTQTPRYLIKTRGQQVTLSCSPISGHRSVSWYQQTPGQGLQFLFEYFSETQRNKGNFPGRFSGRQFSNSRSEMNVSTLELGDSALYLCASSLEVSTDTQYFGPGTRLTVL.

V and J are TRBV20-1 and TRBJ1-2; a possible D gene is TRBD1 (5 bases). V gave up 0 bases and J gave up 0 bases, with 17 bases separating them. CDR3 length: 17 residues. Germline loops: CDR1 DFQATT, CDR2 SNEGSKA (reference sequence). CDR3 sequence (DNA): TGCAGTGCTAGAGATATTCTTAGGGGACGTTCTAACTATGGCTACACCTTC. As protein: CSARDILRGRSNYGYTF.

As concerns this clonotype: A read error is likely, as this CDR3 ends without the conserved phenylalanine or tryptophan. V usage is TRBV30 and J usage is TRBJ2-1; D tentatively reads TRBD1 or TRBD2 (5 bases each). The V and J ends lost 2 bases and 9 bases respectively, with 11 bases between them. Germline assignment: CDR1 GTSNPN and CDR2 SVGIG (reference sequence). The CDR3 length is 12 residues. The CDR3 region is CAWSMVGTEQFC. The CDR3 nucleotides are TGTGCCTGGAGTATGGTGGGGACTGAGCAGTTCTGC.

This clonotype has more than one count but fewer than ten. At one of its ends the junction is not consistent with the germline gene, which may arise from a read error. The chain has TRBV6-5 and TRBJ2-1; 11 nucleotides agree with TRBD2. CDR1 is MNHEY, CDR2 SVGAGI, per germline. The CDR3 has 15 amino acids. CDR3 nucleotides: TGTGCCAGCAGCACTACTAGCGGGGGATACAATGAGCGGTTCTTC. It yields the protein CASSTTSGGYNERFF.

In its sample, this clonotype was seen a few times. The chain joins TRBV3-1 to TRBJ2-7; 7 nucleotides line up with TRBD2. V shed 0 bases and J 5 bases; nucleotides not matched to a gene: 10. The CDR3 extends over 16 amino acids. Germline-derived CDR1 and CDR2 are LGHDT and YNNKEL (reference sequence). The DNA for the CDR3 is TGTGCCAGCAGCCAAGATGGGGGACTAAGGGACCACGAGCAGTACTTC. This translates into CASSQDGGLRDHEQYF.

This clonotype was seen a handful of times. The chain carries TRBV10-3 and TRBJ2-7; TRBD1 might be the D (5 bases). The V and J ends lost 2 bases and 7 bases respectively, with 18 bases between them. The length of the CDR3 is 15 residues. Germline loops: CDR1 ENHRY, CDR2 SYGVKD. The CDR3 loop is CAISEGQGGREEQYF. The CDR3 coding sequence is TGTGCCATCAGTGAGGGCCAGGGTGGTCGAGAGGAGCAGTACTTC.